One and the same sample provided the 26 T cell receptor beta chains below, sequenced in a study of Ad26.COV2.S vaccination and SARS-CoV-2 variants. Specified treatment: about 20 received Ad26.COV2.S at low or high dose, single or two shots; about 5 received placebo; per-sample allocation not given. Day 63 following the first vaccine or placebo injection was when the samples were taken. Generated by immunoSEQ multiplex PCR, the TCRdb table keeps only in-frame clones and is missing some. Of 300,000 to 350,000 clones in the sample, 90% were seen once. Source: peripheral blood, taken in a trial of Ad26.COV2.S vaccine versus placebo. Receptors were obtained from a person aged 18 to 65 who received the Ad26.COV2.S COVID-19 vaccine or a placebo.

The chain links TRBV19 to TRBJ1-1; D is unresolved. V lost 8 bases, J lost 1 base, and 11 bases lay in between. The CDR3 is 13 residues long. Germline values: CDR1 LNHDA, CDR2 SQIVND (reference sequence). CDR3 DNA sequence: TGTGCCAGTTCCGCGGAGCCGAACACTGAAGCTTTCTTT. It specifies CASSAEPNTEAFF.

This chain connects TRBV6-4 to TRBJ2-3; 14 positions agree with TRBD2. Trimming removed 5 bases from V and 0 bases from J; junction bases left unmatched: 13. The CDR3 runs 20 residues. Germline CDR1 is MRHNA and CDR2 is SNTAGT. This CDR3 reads CASSSPGGLAGDESTDTQYF. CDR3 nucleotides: TGTGCCAGCAGTTCTCCAGGGGGACTAGCGGGAGATGAGAGCACAGATACGCAGTATTTT.

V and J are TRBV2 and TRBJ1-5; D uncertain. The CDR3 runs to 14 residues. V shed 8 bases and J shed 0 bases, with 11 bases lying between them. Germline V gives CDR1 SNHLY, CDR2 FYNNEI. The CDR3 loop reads CASRTEYSNQPQHF. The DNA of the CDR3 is TGTGCCAGCCGGACGGAGTATAGCAATCAGCCCCAGCATTTT.

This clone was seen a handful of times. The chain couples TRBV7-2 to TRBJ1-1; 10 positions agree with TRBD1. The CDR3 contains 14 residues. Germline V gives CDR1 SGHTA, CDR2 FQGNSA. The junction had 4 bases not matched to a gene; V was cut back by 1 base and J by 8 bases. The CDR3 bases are TGTGCCAGCAGCTTAGGGGGACAGGGGAAGGAAGCTTTCTTT. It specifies CASSLGGQGKEAFF. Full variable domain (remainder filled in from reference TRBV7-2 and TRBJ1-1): GAGVSQSPSNKVTEKGKDVELRCDPISGHTALYWYRQSLGQGLEFLIYFQGNSAPDKSGLPSDRFSAERTGGSVSTLTIQRTQQEDSAVYLCASSLGGQGKEAFFGQGTRLTVV.

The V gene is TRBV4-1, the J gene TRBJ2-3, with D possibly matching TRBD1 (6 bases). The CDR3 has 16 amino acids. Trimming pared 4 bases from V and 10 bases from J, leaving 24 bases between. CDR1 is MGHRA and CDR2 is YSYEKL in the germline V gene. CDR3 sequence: CASSPVGPTGKGAQYF. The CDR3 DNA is TGCGCCAGCAGCCCGGTGGGCCCTACGGGGAAGGGGGCGCAGTATTTT.

CDR3 sequence: CASTRAVAAQINEQFF. CDR3 in DNA: TGTGCCAGCACCAGGGCCGTAGCCGCCCAAATTAATGAGCAGTTCTTC. The gene calls are TRBV7-2 and TRBJ2-1; D perhaps matches TRBD1 (5 bases). Trimming took off 7 bases at V and 7 bases at J, with 23 bases between the two ends. This CDR3 comprises 16 residues. Germline CDR1 and CDR2: SGHTA and FQGNSA. The full variable domain, rest sourced from reference TRBV7-2 and TRBJ2-1, is GAGVSQSPSNKVTEKGKDVELRCDPISGHTALYWYRQSLGQGLEFLIYFQGNSAPDKSGLPSDRFSAERTGGSVSTLTIQRTQQEDSAVYLCASTRAVAAQINEQFFGPGTRLTVL.

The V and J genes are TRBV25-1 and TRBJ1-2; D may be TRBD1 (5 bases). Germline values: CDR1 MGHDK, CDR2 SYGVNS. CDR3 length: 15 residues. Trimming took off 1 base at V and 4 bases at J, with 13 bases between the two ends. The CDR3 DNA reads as TGTGCCAGCAGTGAATGGAGCCAGGGCTTCTATGGCTACACCTTC. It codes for CASSEWSQGFYGYTF.

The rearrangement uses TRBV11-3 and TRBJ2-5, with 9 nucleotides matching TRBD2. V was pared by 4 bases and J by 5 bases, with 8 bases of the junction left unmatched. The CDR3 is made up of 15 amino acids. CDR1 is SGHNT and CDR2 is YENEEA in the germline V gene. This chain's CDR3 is CASSSPLAGVETQYF. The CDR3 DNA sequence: TGTGCCAGCAGCTCCCCGTTAGCGGGAGTGGAGACCCAGTACTTC.

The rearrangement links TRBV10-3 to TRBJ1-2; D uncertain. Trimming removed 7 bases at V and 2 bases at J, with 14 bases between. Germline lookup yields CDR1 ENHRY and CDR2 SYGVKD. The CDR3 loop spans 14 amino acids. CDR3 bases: TGTGCCATCACCGAAGGCATCACCAACTATGGCTACACCTTC. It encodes CAITEGITNYGYTF.

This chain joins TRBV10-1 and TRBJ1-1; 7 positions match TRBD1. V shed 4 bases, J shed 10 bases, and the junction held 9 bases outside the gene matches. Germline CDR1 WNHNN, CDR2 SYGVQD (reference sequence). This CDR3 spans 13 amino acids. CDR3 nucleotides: TGCGCCAGCAGTGCAACGACAGGGAGCACAGCTTTCTTT. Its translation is CASSATTGSTAFF.

In DNA, the CDR3 is TGTGCCAGCAGCCCAGACGGGGGGTTAAGCAATCAGCCCCAGCATTTT. It is translated as CASSPDGGLSNQPQHF. The gene calls are TRBV27 and TRBJ1-5; TRBD1 might be the D (5 bases). The V end was cut by 6 bases, the J end by 1 base, with 16 bases between. The CDR3 loop spans 16 amino acids. CDR1 and CDR2 from the germline V gene are MNHEY and SMNVEV (reference sequence).

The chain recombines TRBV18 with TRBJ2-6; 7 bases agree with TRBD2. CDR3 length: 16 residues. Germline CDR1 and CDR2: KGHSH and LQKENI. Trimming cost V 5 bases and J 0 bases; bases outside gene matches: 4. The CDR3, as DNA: TGTGCCAGCTCAGCACGGGGGGACTCTGGGGCCAACGTCCTGACTTTC. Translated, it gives CASSARGDSGANVLTF.

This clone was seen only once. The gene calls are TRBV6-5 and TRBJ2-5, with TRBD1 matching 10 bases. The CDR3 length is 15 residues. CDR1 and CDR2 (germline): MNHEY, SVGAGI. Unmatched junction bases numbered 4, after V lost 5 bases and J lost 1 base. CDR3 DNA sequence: TGTGCCAGCAGTAGGGACAGGGGACCCCAAGAGACCCAGTACTTC. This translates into CASSRDRGPQETQYF.

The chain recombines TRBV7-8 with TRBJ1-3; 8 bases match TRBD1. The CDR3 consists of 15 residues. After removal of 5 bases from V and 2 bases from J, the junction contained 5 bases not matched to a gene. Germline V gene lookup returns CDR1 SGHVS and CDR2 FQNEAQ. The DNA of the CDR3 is TGTGCCAGCAGCGAATCGACAGGGGCTGGAAACACCATATATTTT. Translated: CASSESTGAGNTIYF.

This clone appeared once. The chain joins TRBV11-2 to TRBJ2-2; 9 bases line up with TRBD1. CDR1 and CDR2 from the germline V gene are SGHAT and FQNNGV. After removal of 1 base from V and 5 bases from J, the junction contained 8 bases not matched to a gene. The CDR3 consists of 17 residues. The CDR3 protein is CASSLVWGQGGTGELFF. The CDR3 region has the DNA TGTGCCAGCAGCTTAGTGTGGGGACAGGGCGGGACCGGGGAGCTGTTTTTT.

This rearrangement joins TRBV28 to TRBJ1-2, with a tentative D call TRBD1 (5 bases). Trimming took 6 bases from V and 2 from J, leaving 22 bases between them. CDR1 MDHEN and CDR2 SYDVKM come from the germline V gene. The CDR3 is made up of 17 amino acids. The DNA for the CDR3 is TGTGCCAGCAGCTCCTCGGGACCCGGGCGGGGCAACTATGGCTACACCTTC. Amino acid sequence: CASSSSGPGRGNYGYTF.

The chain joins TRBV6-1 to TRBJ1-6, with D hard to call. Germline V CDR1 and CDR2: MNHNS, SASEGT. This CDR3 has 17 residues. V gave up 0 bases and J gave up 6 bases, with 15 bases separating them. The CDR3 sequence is CASSEAGGGWVNSPLHF. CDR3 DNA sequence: TGTGCCAGCAGTGAAGCCGGAGGAGGGTGGGTTAATTCACCCCTCCACTTT.

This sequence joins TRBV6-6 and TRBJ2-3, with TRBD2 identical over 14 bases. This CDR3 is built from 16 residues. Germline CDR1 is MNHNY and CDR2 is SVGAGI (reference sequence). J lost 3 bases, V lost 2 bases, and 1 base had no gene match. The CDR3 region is CASSYGTSGSTDTQYF. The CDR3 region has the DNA TGTGCCAGCAGTTACGGGACTAGCGGGAGTACAGATACGCAGTATTTT.

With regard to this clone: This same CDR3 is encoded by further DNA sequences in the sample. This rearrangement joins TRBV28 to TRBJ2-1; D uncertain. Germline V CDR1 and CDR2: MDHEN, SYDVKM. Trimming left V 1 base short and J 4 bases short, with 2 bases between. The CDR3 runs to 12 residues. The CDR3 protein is CASSLSYNEQFF. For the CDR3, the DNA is TGTGCCAGCAGTTTATCTTACAATGAGCAGTTCTTC.

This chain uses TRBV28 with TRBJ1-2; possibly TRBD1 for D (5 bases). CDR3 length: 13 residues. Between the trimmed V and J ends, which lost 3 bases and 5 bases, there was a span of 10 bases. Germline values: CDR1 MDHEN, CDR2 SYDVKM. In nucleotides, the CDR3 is TGTGCCAGCAGTTTCCTCCAGGGATATGGCTACACCTTC. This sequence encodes CASSFLQGYGYTF.

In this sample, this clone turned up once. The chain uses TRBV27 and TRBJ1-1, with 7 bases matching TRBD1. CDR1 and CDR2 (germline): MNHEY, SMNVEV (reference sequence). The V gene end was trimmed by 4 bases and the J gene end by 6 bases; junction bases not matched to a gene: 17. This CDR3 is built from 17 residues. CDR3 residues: CASSYHRGTTPAAEAFF. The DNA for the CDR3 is TGTGCCAGCAGTTACCACAGGGGTACGACCCCCGCAGCTGAAGCTTTCTTT.

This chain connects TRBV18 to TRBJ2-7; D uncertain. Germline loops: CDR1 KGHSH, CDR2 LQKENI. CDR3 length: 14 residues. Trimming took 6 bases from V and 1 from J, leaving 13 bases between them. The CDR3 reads CASSPMGSSYEQYF. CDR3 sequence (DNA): TGTGCCAGCTCGCCCATGGGCAGTTCCTACGAGCAGTACTTC.

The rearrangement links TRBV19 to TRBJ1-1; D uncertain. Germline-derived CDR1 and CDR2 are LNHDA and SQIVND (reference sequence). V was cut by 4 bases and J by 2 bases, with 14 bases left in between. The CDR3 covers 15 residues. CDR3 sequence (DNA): TGTGCCAGTAGTAGCCCAGGATTCGTTAACACTGAAGCTTTCTTT. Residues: CASSSPGFVNTEAFF.

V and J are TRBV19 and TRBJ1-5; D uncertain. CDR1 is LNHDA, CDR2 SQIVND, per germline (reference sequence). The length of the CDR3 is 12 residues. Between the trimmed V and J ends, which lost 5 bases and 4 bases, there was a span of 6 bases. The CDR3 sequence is CASSRTNQPQHF. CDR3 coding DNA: TGTGCCAGTAGTCGAACAAATCAGCCCCAGCATTTT.

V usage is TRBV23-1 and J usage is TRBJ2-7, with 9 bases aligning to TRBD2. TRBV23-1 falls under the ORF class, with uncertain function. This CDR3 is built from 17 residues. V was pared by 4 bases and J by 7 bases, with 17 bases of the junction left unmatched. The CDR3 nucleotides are TGCGCCAGCAGTCCGCGGGCTAGCGGGATGAACGGACAAGAGCAGTACGTC. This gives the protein CASSPRASGMNGQEQYV.

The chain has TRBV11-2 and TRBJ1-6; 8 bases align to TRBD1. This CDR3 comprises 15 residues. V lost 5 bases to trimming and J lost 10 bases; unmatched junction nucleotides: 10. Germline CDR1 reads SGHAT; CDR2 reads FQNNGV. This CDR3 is CASSINDRGGSPLHF. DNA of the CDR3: TGTGCCAGCAGCATAAACGACAGGGGTGGGTCACCCCTCCACTTT.